The 6 T cell receptor beta chains below all came from one sample that was sequenced in a study of shared clonotypes between healthy human individuals. Measured with immunoSEQ multiplex PCR; TCRdb has only the in-frame clones, and not every one. The sample lists under 550,000 clones, 90% to 96% occurring once. Specimen: naive CD4+ T cells sorted from blood. Subset noted: CD45RA+ positively selected. The source is a woman in her thirties in good health.

The CDR3, as DNA: TGTGCCAGTAGAAAGGTGGAAAAACTGTTTTTT. Amino acids: CASRKVEKLFF. The rearrangement joins TRBV19 to TRBJ1-4; D uncertain. CDR1 LNHDA and CDR2 SQIVND come from the germline V gene (reference sequence). The V and J ends lost 6 bases and 8 bases respectively, with 7 bases between them. The CDR3 extends over 11 amino acids. The complete variable domain, with remaining parts taken from reference TRBV19 and TRBJ1-4, reads DGGITQSPKYLFRKEGQNVTLSCEQNLNHDAMYWYRQDPGQGLRLIYYSQIVNDFQKGDIAEGYSVSREKKESFPLTVTSAQKNPTAFYLCASRKVEKLFFGSGTQLSVL.

This sequence joins TRBV5-1 and TRBJ1-2; no definite D call. The germline CDR1 and CDR2 sequences are SGHRS and YFSETQ. Trimming shortened V by 0 bases and J by 5 bases, and 8 bases separated the two germline ends. The CDR3 totals 13 residues. The CDR3, as DNA: TGCGCCAGCAGCTTGGACAAGATGTATGGCTACACCTTC. It codes for CASSLDKMYGYTF.

This sequence joins TRBV10-3 and TRBJ1-1, with D tentatively TRBD1 (6 bases). This CDR3 contains 13 residues. Trimming cost V 3 bases and J 5 bases, with 10 bases left between them. Germline V gene lookup returns CDR1 ENHRY and CDR2 SYGVKD. DNA for the CDR3: TGTGCCATCAGTGACAGGGGCGGAACTGAAGCTTTCTTT. Amino acids: CAISDRGGTEAFF.

V gene TRBV5-6 combines with J gene TRBJ1-6; D remains unclear. Deletions cut 4 bases from V and 1 base from J, with 18 bases between. The CDR3 extends over 18 amino acids. The germline V gene has CDR1 SGHDT and CDR2 YYEEEE. CDR3 coding DNA: TGTGCCAGCAGCCTGCGCGTACTACCAGGATCCTATAATTCACCCCTCCACTTT. It translates to CASSLRVLPGSYNSPLHF.

The chain couples TRBV5-1 to TRBJ2-3; 14 bases agree with TRBD2. With 3 bases clipped from V and 8 bases from J, the junction kept 5 bases outside the gene matches. Germline V gene sequence: CDR1 SGHRS, CDR2 YFSETQ. The CDR3 covers 15 residues. The CDR3 nucleotides are TGCGCCAGCAGCTCGACTAGCGGGAGGGCCCTTACGCAGTATTTT. Translating it yields CASSSTSGRALTQYF.

V usage is TRBV27 and J usage is TRBJ1-1; 7 positions agree with TRBD1. This CDR3 is 14 amino acids long. Germline-derived CDR1 and CDR2 are MNHEY and SMNVEV (reference sequence). With 5 bases clipped from V and 4 bases from J, the junction kept 7 bases outside the gene matches. CDR3 in DNA: TGTGCCAGCAGTAACAGGGGTCGTAGCACTGAAGCTTTCTTT. The encoded protein is CASSNRGRSTEAFF.